This entry describes one TCR beta chain. PCR was performed using 60 Vbeta and 13 Jbeta primers. Sequencing was performed with immunoSEQ multiplex PCR; in TCRdb, only in-frame clones are kept and a portion is missing. The profile shows about 200,000 clones, 86% of them singletons. These data originate in a study of cytomegalovirus exposure and HLA in healthy donors. Study-wide background: Of all 400 or so donors who were genotyped, roughly 83% belonged to the Caucasian-associated ancestry cluster.

V trimming: 5 bases; J trimming: 2 bases; junction bases outside the gene matches: 6. The CDR3 sequence is 16 residues long. Germline V gene data show CDR1 as LNHDA and CDR2 as SQIVND (reference sequence). The sample comprised PBMCs. The chain employs TRBV19 and TRBJ2-7; the match to TRBD2 covers 13 bases. The clonotype comes from a woman aged 30 to 39 in good health and CMV-seronegative. CDR3 amino acids: CASSFGLAGATYEQYF. CDR3 nucleotide sequence: TGTGCCAGTAGTTTCGGACTAGCGGGGGCGACCTACGAGCAGTACTTC.